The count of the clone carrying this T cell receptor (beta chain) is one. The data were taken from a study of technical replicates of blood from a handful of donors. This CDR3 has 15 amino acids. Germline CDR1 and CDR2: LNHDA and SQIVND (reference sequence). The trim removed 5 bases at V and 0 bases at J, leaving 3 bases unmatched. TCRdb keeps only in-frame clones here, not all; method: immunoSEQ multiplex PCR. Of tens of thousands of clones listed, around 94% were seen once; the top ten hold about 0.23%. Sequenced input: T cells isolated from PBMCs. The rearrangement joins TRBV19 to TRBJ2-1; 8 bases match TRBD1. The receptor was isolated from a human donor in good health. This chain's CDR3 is CASSYRGSSYNEQFF. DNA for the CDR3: TGTGCCAGTAGTTACAGGGGGAGCTCCTACAATGAGCAGTTCTTC.